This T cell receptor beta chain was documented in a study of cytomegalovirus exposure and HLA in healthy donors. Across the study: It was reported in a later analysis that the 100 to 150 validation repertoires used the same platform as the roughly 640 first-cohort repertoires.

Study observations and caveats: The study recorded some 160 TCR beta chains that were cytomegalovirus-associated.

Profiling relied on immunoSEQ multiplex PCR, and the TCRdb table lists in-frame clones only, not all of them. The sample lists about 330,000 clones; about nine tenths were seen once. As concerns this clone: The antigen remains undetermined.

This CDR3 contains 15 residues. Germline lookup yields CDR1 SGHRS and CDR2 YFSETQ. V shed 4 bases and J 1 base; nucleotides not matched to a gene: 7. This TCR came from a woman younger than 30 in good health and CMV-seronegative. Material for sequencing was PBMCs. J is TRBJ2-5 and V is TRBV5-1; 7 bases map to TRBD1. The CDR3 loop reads CASSLSRDSQETQYF. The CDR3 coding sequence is TGCGCCAGCAGCCTCTCCCGGGACAGCCAAGAGACCCAGTACTTC.